The sequence of this T cell receptor beta chain was determined in a study of OX40 agonist ivuxolimab in advanced cancers. Looking at the study overall: Those treated in dose escalation had hepatocellular carcinoma, melanoma, renal cell cancer or head and neck cancer. The group had a mean age of 60 years, ranged from 23 to 79, and was 80% to 90% male.

Profiling relied on immunoSEQ multiplex PCR, and the TCRdb table lists in-frame clones only, not all of them. Of fewer than 65,000 clones in the sample, around 86% are singletons; the top ten hold 1.2%. Germline V gives CDR1 LGHNA, CDR2 YNFKEQ. Trimming took 0 bases from V and 0 from J, leaving 9 bases between them. The CDR3 has 16 amino acids. No patient had autoimmune disease or received systemic immunosuppression. The chain couples TRBV4-2 to TRBJ2-1; D is unclear. Sequencing used CD4+ or CD8+ T cells sorted from blood, obtained in a trial of the OX40 agonist ivuxolimab. The origin of this receptor is an adult with an advanced solid tumor such as melanoma, head and neck, liver or kidney cancer. The chain's CDR3 is CASSQDRRSSYNEQFF. CDR3 bases: TGTGCCAGCAGCCAAGATCGGCGGAGCTCCTACAATGAGCAGTTCTTC.